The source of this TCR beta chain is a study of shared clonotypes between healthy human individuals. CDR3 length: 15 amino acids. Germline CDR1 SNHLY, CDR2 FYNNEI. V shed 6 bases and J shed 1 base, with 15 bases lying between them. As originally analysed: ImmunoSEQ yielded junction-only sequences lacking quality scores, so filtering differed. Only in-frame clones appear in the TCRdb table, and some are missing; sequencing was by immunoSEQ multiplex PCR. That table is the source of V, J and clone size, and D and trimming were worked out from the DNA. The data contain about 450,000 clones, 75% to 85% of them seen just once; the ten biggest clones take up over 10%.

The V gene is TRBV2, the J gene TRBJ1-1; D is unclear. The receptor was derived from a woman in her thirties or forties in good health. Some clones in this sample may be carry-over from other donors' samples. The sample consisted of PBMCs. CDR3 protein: CASSPNRDGNTEAFF. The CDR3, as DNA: TGTGCCAGCAGCCCGAACCGTGACGGGAACACTGAAGCTTTCTTT.